A selection of T cell receptor beta chains follows, all from one sample in a study of blood T cell repertoires in COVID-19. The protocol was immunoSEQ multiplex PCR, while the TCRdb copy is restricted to in-frame clones and leaves out a portion. The sample consists of about 140,000 clones, roughly 80% of them appearing once. The specimen was peripheral blood. The origin of the receptors is a man in his sixties or seventies who had recovered from COVID-19. The CDR3 runs from the conserved cysteine through the conserved F or W. A D gene is named only where the DNA matches it firmly. Size is omitted from some rows. Given values are once, few, many or a class for expanded clones.

>-|TRBV6-6|-|TRBJ2-5
CASSKSEVVGETQYF
TGTGCCAGCAGTAAGTCCGAGGTGGTCGGAGAGACCCAGTACTTC
>-|TRBV21-1|-|TRBJ1-1
CATFEGGLTEAFF
TGTGCCACCTTCGAGGGAGGCCTCACTGAAGCTTTCTTT
>-|TRBV18|-|TRBJ2-7
CASSPPEVTREQYF
TGTGCCAGCTCACCACCGGAGGTAACGCGCGAGCAGTACTTC
>TRBD2|TRBV11-2|-|TRBJ2-7
CASSERTRPYEQYF
TGTGCCAGCAGCGAAAGGACTAGACCCTACGAGCAGTACTTC
>-|TRBV7-2|-|TRBJ2-7
CASSLGASVVYEQYF
TGTGCCAGCAGCCTTGGGGCTAGCGTCGTCTACGAGCAGTACTTC
>-|TRBV19|-|TRBJ2-2
CASIPRSANTGELFF
TGTGCCAGTATCCCACGGAGCGCGAACACCGGGGAGCTGTTTTTT
>TRBD1|TRBV7-3|-|TRBJ1-1
CASSPRDRGTEAFF
TGTGCCAGCAGCCCCCGGGACAGGGGCACTGAAGCTTTCTTT
>-|TRBV5-6|-|TRBJ2-1
CASSLANNEQFF
TGTGCCAGCAGCTTAGCAAACAATGAGCAGTTCTTC
>TRBD2|TRBV28|-|TRBJ2-3
CASSSRGSGSTDTQYF
TGTGCCAGCAGTTCCCGGGGTAGCGGGAGCACAGATACGCAGTATTTT
>TRBD1|TRBV27|once|TRBJ2-7
CASTPDRDRNTEQYF
TGTGCCAGCACCCCGGACAGGGATCGGAATACGGAGCAGTACTTC
>-|TRBV6-6|many|TRBJ2-1
CASSNQGGEQFF
TGTGCCAGCAGTAACCAGGGTGGCGAGCAGTTCTTC
>-|TRBV10-3|-|TRBJ2-5
CAISEGELETQYF
TGTGCCATCAGTGAGGGGGAGCTAGAGACCCAGTACTTC
>TRBD2|TRBV5-8|-|TRBJ2-1
CASSKEMRTSGSDEQFF
TGTGCCAGCAGCAAAGAAATGCGGACTAGCGGGAGCGATGAGCAGTTCTTC
>TRBD1|TRBV9|-|TRBJ2-1
CASSVSTGLTTNEQFF
TGTGCCAGCAGCGTATCGACAGGGCTAACTACAAATGAGCAGTTCTTC
>-|TRBV19|once|TRBJ2-7
CASSIYQGNEQYF
TGTGCCAGTAGCATTTATCAGGGGAACGAGCAGTACTTC
>TRBD2|TRBV2|-|TRBJ2-7
CASSERTSGRIEQYF
TGTGCCAGCAGTGAAAGGACTAGCGGACGGATAGAGCAGTACTTC
>TRBD2|TRBV5-5|-|TRBJ2-1
CASSVGLAGAEQFF
TGTGCCAGCAGCGTGGGACTAGCGGGAGCTGAGCAGTTCTTC
>-|TRBV11-2|-|TRBJ2-3
CASSPGHRSYRKGTDTQYF
TGTGCCAGCAGCCCCGGCCACCGCTCTTACCGCAAGGGGACAGATACGCAGTATTTT
>TRBD1|TRBV11-2|-|TRBJ2-2
CASSSGQGRDTGELFF
TGTGCCAGCAGCTCTGGACAGGGGAGGGACACCGGGGAGCTGTTTTTT
>TRBD2|TRBV9|-|TRBJ2-1
CASSVRGLAGDNEQFF
TGTGCCAGCAGCGTCCGAGGACTAGCGGGAGACAATGAGCAGTTCTTC
>TRBD2|TRBV30|-|TRBJ2-3
CAWSVLAGGADTQYF
TGTGCCTGGAGTGTCCTAGCGGGAGGGGCAGATACGCAGTATTTT
>TRBD1|TRBV19|once|TRBJ1-5
CATQQGGEDNQPQHF
TGTGCCACCCAACAGGGGGGAGAGGACAATCAGCCCCAGCATTTT
>-|TRBV4-1|few|TRBJ2-7
CASSQDGRAYEQYF
TGCGCCAGCAGCCAAGATGGGCGAGCATACGAGCAGTACTTC